Below are 2 T cell receptor beta chains sequenced from a single sample in a study of identical twins. TCRdb reprocessed the 5' RACE reads with MiXCR, giving one entry per CDR3 protein. This table holds about 240,000 distinct CDR3 sequences, 9.5% to 15% found once. The sample was also linked to a second study, of yellow fever vaccine responses in identical twins.

The specimen was memory (CD45RO+) T cells sorted from blood. All receptors derive from a woman aged 18 to 35 in good health.

This clonotype has ten or more counts. V is TRBV5-6 and J is TRBJ2-7; tentatively, D is TRBD1 (5 bases). Trimming stripped 0 bases from V and 7 bases from J, with 17 bases between. Germline V CDR1 and CDR2: SGHDT, YYEEEE. The CDR3 consists of 15 residues. The CDR3 is CASSLVGQGVGEQYF. CDR3 coding DNA: TGTGCCAGCAGCTTGGTCGGGCAGGGTGTTGGGGAGCAGTACTTC.

The chain joins TRBV20-1 to TRBJ2-7; the match to TRBD2 covers 9 bases. Germline V gene sequence: CDR1 DFQATT, CDR2 SNEGSKA (reference sequence). With V trimmed by 1 base and J by 6 bases, 4 bases remained unmatched. The CDR3 spans 13 residues. CDR3 DNA: TGCAGTGCTAGAGTAGCGGGAGTAGGCGAGCAGTACTTC. Protein: CSARVAGVGEQYF.